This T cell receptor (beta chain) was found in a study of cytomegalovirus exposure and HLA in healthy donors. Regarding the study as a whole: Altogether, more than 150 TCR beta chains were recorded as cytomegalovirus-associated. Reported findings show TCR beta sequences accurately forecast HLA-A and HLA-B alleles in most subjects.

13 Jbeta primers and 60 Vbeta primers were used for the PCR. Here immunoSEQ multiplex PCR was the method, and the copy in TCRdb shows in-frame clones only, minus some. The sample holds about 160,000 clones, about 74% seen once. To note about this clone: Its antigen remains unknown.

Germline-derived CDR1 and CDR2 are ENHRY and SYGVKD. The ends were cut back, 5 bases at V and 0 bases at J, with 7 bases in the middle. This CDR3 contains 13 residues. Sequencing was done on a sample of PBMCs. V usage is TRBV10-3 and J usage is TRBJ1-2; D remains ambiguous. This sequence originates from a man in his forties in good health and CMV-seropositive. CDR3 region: CAISRGTNYGYTF. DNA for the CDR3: TGTGCCATCAGTCGGGGAACTAACTATGGCTACACCTTC.